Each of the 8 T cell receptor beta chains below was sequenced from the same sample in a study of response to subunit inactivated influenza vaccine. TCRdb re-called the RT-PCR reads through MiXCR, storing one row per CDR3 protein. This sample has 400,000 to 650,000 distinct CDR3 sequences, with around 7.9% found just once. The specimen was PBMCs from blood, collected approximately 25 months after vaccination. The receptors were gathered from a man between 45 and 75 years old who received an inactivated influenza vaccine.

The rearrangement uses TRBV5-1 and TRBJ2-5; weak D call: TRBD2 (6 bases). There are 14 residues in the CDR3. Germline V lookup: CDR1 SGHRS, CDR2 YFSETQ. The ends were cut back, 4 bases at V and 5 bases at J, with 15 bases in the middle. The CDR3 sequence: CASSLGGDWETQYF. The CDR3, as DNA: TGCGCCAGCAGCCTGGGGGGAGATTGGGAGACCCAGTACTTC.

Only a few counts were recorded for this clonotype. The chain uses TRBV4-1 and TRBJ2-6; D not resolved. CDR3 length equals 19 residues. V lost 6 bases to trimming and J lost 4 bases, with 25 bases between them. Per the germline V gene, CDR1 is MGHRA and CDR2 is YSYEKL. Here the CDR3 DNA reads TGCGCCAGCAGAGTCCTCTTTAAGTCCTCCTCTCTGGGGGCCAACGTCCTGACTTTC. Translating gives CASRVLFKSSSLGANVLTF.

The CDR3 loop reads CATSAGVTGGGTDTQYF. CDR3 in DNA: TGTGCCACCAGCGCCGGAGTAACAGGGGGCGGGACAGATACGCAGTATTTT. V usage is TRBV15 and J usage is TRBJ2-3; the match to TRBD1 covers 9 bases. The CDR3 extends over 17 amino acids. V gave up 5 bases and J gave up 3 bases; unmatched junction bases: 12. Germline V lookup: CDR1 LNHNV, CDR2 YYDKDF (reference sequence).

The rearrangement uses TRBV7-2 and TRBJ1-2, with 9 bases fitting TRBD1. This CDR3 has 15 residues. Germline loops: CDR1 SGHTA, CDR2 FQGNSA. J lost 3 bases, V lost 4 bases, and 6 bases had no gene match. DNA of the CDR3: TGTGCCAGCAGCTGGAGGGACAGGGTGGACTATGGCTACACCTTC. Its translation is CASSWRDRVDYGYTF.

This CDR3 reads CASSQDTGTTYGYTF. CDR3 nucleotide sequence: TGTGCCAGCAGTCAAGACACAGGAACTACCTATGGCTACACCTTC. The chain recombines TRBV6-1 with TRBJ1-2; a possible D gene is TRBD1 (5 bases). V was cut by 5 bases and J by 4 bases, with 17 bases left in between. The germline V gene encodes CDR1 MNHNS and CDR2 SASEGT. The CDR3 extends over 15 amino acids.

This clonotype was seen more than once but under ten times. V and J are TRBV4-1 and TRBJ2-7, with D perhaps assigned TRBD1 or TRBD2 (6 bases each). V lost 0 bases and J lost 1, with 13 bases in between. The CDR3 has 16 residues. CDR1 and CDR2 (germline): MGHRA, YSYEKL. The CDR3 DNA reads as TGCGCCAGCAGCCAAGATAAGGGGGGACTGTCCTACGAGCAGTACTTC. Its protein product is CASSQDKGGLSYEQYF.

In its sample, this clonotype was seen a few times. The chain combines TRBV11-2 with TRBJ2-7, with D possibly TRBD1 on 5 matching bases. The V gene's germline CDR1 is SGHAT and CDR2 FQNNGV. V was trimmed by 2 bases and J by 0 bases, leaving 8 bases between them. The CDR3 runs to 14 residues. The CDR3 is CASSLSDTSYEQYF. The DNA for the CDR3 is TGTGCCAGCAGCTTATCGGACACCTCCTACGAGCAGTACTTC.

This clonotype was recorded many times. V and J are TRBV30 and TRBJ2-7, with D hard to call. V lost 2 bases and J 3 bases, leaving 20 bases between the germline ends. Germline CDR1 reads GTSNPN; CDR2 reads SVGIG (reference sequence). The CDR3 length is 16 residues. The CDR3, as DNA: TGTGCCTGGAGTTCAGGTCTTTCTCTACCCGTCTACGAGCAGTACTTC. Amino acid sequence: CAWSSGLSLPVYEQYF.